One TCR beta chain is described in this entry. After removal of 0 bases from V and 6 bases from J, the junction contained 10 bases not matched to a gene. CDR1 is SGHKS and CDR2 is YYEKEE in the germline V gene (reference sequence). The CDR3 is made up of 16 amino acids. The data were taken from a study of blood T cell repertoires in COVID-19. The data were produced by immunoSEQ multiplex PCR, yet TCRdb's version contains in-frame clones alone and is incomplete. The sample shows fewer than 200,000 clones, more than 60% of them seen only once. The material sequenced was peripheral blood. The sequence was obtained from a man in his fifties or sixties with acute or convalescent COVID-19. The chain uses TRBV5-5 and TRBJ2-7; 9 positions agree with TRBD1. The DNA of the CDR3 is TGTGCCAGCAGCTTGGGCTTGGGACAGGGAACGGGCGAGCAGTACTTC. This encodes CASSLGLGQGTGEQYF.